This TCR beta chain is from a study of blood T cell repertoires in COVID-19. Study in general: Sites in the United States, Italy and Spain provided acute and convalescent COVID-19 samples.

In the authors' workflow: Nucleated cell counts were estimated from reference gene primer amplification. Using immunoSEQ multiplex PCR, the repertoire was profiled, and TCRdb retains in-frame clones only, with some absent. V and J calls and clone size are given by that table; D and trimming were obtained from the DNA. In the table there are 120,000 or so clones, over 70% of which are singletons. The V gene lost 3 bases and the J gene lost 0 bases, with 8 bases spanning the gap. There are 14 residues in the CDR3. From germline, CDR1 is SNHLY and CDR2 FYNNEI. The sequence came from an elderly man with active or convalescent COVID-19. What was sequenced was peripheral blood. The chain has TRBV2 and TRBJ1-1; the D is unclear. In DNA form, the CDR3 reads TGTGCCAGCAGTGAGGCAGGATTGAACACTGAAGCTTTCTTT. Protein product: CASSEAGLNTEAFF.